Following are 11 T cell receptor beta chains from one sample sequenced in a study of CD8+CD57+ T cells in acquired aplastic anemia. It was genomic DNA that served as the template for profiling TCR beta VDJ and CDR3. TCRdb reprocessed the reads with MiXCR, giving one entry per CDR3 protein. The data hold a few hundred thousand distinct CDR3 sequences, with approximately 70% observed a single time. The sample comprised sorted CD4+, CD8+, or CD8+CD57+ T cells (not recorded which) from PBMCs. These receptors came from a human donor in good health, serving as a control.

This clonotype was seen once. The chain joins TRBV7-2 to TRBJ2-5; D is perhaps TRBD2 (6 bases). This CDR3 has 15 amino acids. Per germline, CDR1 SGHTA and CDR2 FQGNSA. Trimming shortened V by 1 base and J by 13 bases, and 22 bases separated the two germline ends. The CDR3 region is CASSLGKRTGENTYF. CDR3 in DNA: TGTGCCAGCAGCTTAGGGAAGCGGACGGGGGAGAACACGTACTTC.

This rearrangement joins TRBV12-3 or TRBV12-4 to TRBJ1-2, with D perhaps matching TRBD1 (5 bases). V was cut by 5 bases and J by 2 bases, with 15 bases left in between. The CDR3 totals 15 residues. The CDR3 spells CASSREGRRNYGYTF. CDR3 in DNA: TGTGCCAGCAGTCGGGAGGGACGGCGGAACTATGGCTACACCTTC.

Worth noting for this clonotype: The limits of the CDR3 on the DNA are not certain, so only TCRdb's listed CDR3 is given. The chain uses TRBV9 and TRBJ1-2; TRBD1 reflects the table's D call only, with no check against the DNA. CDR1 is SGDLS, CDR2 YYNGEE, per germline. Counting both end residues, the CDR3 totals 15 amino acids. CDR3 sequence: CASSVGAGAGYNDTF.

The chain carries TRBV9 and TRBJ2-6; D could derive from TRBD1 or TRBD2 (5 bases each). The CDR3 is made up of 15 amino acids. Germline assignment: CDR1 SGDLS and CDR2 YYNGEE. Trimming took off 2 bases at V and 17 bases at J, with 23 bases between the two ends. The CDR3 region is CASSVSGLGAEQLTF. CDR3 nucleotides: TGTGCCAGCAGCGTGTCGGGGCTCGGGGCCGAGCAGTTGACTTTC.

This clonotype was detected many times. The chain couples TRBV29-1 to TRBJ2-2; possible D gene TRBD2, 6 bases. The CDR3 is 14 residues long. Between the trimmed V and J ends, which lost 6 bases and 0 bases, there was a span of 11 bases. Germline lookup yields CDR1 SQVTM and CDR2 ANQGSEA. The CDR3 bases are TGCAGCGTGGGGGGACGGACGAACACCGGGGAGCTGTTTTTT. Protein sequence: CSVGGRTNTGELFF.

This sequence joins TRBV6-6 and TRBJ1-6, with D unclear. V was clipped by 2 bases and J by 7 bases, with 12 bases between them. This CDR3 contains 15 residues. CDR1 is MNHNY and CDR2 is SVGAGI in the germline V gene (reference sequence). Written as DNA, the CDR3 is TGTGCCAGCAGTTACATGGGAGAACCGAATTCACCCCTCCACTTT. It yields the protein CASSYMGEPNSPLHF.

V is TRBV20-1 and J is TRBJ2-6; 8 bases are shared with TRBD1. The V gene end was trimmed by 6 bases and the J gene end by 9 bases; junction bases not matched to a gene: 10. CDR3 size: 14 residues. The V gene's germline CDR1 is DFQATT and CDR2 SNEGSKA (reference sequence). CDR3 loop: CSAPNHRGSNVLTF. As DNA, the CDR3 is TGCAGTGCCCCGAACCACAGGGGGAGCAACGTCCTGACTTTC.

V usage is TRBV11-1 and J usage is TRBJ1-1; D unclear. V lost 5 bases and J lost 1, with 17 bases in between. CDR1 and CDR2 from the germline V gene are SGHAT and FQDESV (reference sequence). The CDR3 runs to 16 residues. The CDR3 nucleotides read TGTGCCAGCAGCCCTCTCCTCCGGGCTAAGAACACTGAAGCTTTCTTT. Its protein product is CASSPLLRAKNTEAFF.

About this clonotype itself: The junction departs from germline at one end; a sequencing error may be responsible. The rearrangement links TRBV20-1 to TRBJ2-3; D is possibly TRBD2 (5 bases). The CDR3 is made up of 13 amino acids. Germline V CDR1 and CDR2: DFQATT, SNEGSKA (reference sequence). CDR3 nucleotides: TGCAGTGCTCGGCGGGCCTACACACATACGCAGTATTTT. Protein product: CSARRAYTHTQYF.

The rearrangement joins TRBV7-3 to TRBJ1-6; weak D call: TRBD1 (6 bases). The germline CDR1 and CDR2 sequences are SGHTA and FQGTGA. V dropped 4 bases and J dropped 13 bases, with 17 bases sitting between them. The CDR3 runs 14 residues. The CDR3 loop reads CASSSRGDPSPLHF. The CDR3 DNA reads TGTGCCAGCAGCTCAAGGGGGGATCCTTCCCCCCTCCACTTT.

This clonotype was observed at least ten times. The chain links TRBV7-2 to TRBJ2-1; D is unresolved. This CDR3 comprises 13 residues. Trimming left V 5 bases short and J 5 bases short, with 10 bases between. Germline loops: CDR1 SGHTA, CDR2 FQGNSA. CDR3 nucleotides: TGTGCCAGCAGCGTTACTACAGACAATGAGCAGTTCTTC. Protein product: CASSVTTDNEQFF.